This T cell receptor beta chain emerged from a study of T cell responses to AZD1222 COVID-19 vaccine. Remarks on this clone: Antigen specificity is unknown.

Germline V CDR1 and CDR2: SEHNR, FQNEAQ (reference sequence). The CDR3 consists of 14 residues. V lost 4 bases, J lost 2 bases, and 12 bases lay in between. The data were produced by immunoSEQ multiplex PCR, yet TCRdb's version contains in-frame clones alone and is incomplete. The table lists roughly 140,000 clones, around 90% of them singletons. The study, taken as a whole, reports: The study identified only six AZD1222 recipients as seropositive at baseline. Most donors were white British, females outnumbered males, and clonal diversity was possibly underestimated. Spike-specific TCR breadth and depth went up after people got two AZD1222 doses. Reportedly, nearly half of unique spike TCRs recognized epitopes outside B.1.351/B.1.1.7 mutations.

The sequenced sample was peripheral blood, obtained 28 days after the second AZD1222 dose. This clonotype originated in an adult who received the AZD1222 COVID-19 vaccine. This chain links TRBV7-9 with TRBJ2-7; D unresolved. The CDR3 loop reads CASSSRADPYEQYF. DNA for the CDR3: TGTGCCAGCAGCTCCCGGGCAGATCCCTACGAGCAGTACTTC.